The T cell receptor beta chain under discussion was sequenced for a study of identical twins. Overall study results and limits: Beta clonotypes that were abundant in cord blood contained fewer insertions, a pattern absent from memory repertoires. An excess of low generation probability was shown by twin-shared out-of-frame alpha sequences.

Only healthy Caucasians were enrolled as donors. This clonotype showed up just once. Its matching antigen is unknown. The germline gives CDR1 SGHAT, CDR2 FQNNGV. CDR3 length: 13 residues. V was trimmed by 1 base and J by 7 bases, leaving 9 bases between them. It was template switching that added a universal primer site, and there were unique molecular identifiers on the cDNA. A single record per CDR3 protein comes from TCRdb applying MiXCR to the 5' RACE reads. This table holds 250,000 to 350,000 distinct CDR3 sequences, less than 9% found once. The same specimen was also included in a second study, on yellow fever vaccine responses in identical twins.

The TCR was taken from a woman between 18 and 30 years old in good health. The chain combines TRBV11-2 with TRBJ2-3; D is uncertain. The sequenced material came from memory (CD45RO+) T cells sorted from blood. As DNA, the CDR3 is TGTGCCAGCAGCTTAGGGGTGCAAAATACGCAGTATTTT. Protein product: CASSLGVQNTQYF.